This entry lists 23 T cell receptor beta chains sequenced from one sample in a study of shared clonotypes between healthy human individuals. As defined, naive CD8 cells were CD45RO-negative and positively selected for CCR7, with terminally differentiated effector memory CD45RA+ cells excluded. The repertoire was sequenced with immunoSEQ multiplex PCR; TCRdb's copy has only in-frame clones and lacks some. Of nearly 2 million clones in the sample, approximately 95% were seen once. The sequenced sample was naive CD8+ T cells sorted from blood. The receptors were sampled from a young man in good health.

The V gene is TRBV29-1, the J gene TRBJ2-5; TRBD1 might be the D (6 bases). Germline CDR1 is SQVTM and CDR2 is ANQGSEA. Between the trimmed V and J ends, which lost 0 bases and 5 bases, there was a span of 13 bases. The CDR3 covers 14 residues. CDR3 bases: TGCAGCGTTGAAGACTACAGGGTGGGGGAGACCCAGTACTTC. It translates to CSVEDYRVGETQYF.

The chain combines TRBV5-6 with TRBJ2-7, with D possibly matching TRBD2 (6 bases). This CDR3 is built from 14 residues. V was shortened by 6 bases and J by 2 bases, with 15 bases between the two germline ends. Germline CDR1 SGHDT, CDR2 YYEEEE. CDR3 coding DNA: TGTGCCAGCAACATCGGGACTGAAGCCTACGAGCAGTACTTC. Amino acids: CASNIGTEAYEQYF.

The chain recombines TRBV7-9 with TRBJ1-6; possible D gene TRBD1, 5 bases. The CDR3 totals 17 residues. Germline CDR1 SEHNR, CDR2 FQNEAQ (reference sequence). V was cut by 0 bases and J by 8 bases, with 17 bases left in between. The CDR3 region is CASSLARGIPNYSPLHF. The CDR3 nucleotides are TGTGCCAGCAGCTTAGCCCGGGGCATTCCAAATTATTCACCCCTCCACTTT.

This sequence joins TRBV6-4 and TRBJ2-7; D possibly uses TRBD1 or TRBD2 (5 bases each). Germline lookup yields CDR1 MRHNA and CDR2 SNTAGT. V lost 3 bases and J lost 2, with 20 bases in between. The CDR3 extends over 17 amino acids. Here the CDR3 reads CASSEKRDLPSPYEQYF. The CDR3 nucleotides read TGTGCCAGCAGTGAGAAGAGGGACCTGCCATCTCCCTACGAGCAGTACTTC.

This rearrangement joins TRBV30 to TRBJ2-5; 7 nucleotides line up with TRBD2. The trim removed 8 bases at V and 6 bases at J, leaving 15 bases unmatched. The CDR3 length is 14 residues. Germline V gene sequence: CDR1 GTSNPN, CDR2 SVGIG (reference sequence). The CDR3 sequence is CAVVPGGSGKTQYF. The CDR3 nucleotides are TGTGCCGTGGTCCCGGGCGGGAGCGGGAAGACCCAGTACTTC.

This chain uses TRBV27 with TRBJ2-7, with D possibly matching TRBD1 (5 bases). The CDR3 length is 14 residues. The V and J ends lost 1 base and 2 bases respectively, with 9 bases between them. CDR1 MNHEY and CDR2 SMNVEV come from the germline V gene (reference sequence). The CDR3 nucleotides are TGTGCCAGCAGTTTATTAGGGGTCCCCTACGAGCAGTACTTC. Residues: CASSLLGVPYEQYF.

As to this clone: Within the sample, other DNA sequences also encode this same CDR3. The chain carries TRBV19 and TRBJ2-7; weak D call: TRBD1 (6 bases). Trimming shortened V by 6 bases and J by 1 base, and 10 bases separated the two germline ends. CDR1 LNHDA and CDR2 SQIVND come from the germline V gene (reference sequence). This CDR3 is 13 amino acids long. CDR3 in DNA: TGTGCCAGTAGCGACAGGTATTCCTACGAGCAGTACTTC. It yields the protein CASSDRYSYEQYF.

The rearrangement uses TRBV6-5 and TRBJ1-2; D not certain. This CDR3 is 15 amino acids long. In germline, CDR1 is MNHEY, CDR2 SVGAGI. Trimming pared 5 bases from V and 10 bases from J, leaving 23 bases between. The CDR3 reads CASSPSSPDGNDYTF. CDR3 coding DNA: TGTGCCAGCAGTCCAAGCAGCCCGGACGGGAATGACTACACCTTC.

The chain employs TRBV6-5 and TRBJ2-3; no clear D. This CDR3 has 11 amino acids. Germline CDR1 and CDR2: MNHEY and SVGAGI. Trimming took 6 bases from V and 4 from J, leaving 5 bases between them. CDR3 amino acids: CASRYADTQYF. CDR3 DNA: TGTGCCAGCAGATATGCAGATACGCAGTATTTT.

To note about this clone: Additional DNA sequences in this sample encode the identical CDR3. CDR3 sequence: CSARLTDTQYF. The CDR3 DNA reads TGCAGTGCTAGACTGACAGATACGCAGTATTTT. V gene TRBV20-1 combines with J gene TRBJ2-3; D is unclear. The CDR3 is 11 residues long. V was clipped by 2 bases and J by 3 bases, with 3 bases between them. Germline lookup yields CDR1 DFQATT and CDR2 SNEGSKA (reference sequence).

The genes are TRBV27 and TRBJ2-3; TRBD2 matches 7 bases. Germline lookup yields CDR1 MNHEY and CDR2 SMNVEV (reference sequence). The CDR3 spans 15 residues. The V gene end was trimmed by 5 bases and the J gene end by 2 bases; junction bases not matched to a gene: 7. CDR3 nucleotides: TGTGCCAGCAGTAATAGCGGGCTATTCACAGATACGCAGTATTTT. Its protein product is CASSNSGLFTDTQYF.

This chain links TRBV7-9 with TRBJ2-7, with a weak D call TRBD2 (6 bases). Germline V gene lookup returns CDR1 SEHNR and CDR2 FQNEAQ (reference sequence). Trimming removed 2 bases at V and 2 bases at J, with 10 bases between. This CDR3 has 14 amino acids. CDR3 protein: CASSLSEGTYEQYF. The DNA of the CDR3 is TGTGCCAGCAGCTTATCGGAGGGGACCTACGAGCAGTACTTC.

The rearrangement uses TRBV7-2 and TRBJ2-1; 11 bases line up with TRBD1. CDR1 is SGHTA and CDR2 is FQGNSA in the germline V gene. The CDR3 has 15 residues. V lost 5 bases and J lost 3; bases outside the gene matches: 3. This CDR3 is CASSVGTGGYNEQFF. CDR3 nucleotide sequence: TGTGCCAGCAGCGTAGGGACAGGGGGCTACAATGAGCAGTTCTTC. The full variable domain, with the rest looked up from reference TRBV7-2 and TRBJ2-1, is GAGVSQSPSNKVTEKGKDVELRCDPISGHTALYWYRQSLGQGLEFLIYFQGNSAPDKSGLPSDRFSAERTGGSVSTLTIQRTQQEDSAVYLCASSVGTGGYNEQFFGPGTRLTVL.

The chain combines TRBV27 with TRBJ2-3, with 15 bases identical to TRBD2. V lost 6 bases to trimming and J lost 5 bases; unmatched junction nucleotides: 9. This CDR3 spans 17 amino acids. In germline, CDR1 is MNHEY, CDR2 SMNVEV (reference sequence). The CDR3 DNA is TGTGCCAGCAGCTCCCCGGGGACTAGCGGGGGGATAGATACGCAGTATTTT. Residues: CASSSPGTSGGIDTQYF.

The rearrangement uses TRBV9 and TRBJ2-3; unclear D gene. The germline V gene encodes CDR1 SGDLS and CDR2 YYNGEE. Trimming left V 1 base short and J 4 bases short, with 10 bases between. CDR3 size: 14 residues. CDR3 sequence (DNA): TGTGCCAGCAGCGTAACATCCGGCGCAGATACGCAGTATTTT. This codes for CASSVTSGADTQYF.

The chain employs TRBV11-1 and TRBJ2-5; D not resolved. The CDR3 is 15 residues long. Germline-derived CDR1 and CDR2 are SGHAT and FQDESV (reference sequence). Trimming took 1 base from V and 5 from J, leaving 14 bases between them. CDR3 nucleotides: TGTGCCAGCAGCTTAGGGGGTACCACGGTTGAGACCCAGTACTTC. Its protein product is CASSLGGTTVETQYF.

The genes are TRBV4-1 and TRBJ2-3, with D possibly being TRBD2 (5 bases). Germline V CDR1 and CDR2: MGHRA, YSYEKL. The V gene lost 0 bases and the J gene lost 6 bases, with 13 bases spanning the gap. The CDR3 is 15 amino acids. The DNA for the CDR3 is TGCGCCAGCAGCCAAGAGAGTGGCGGACTGGATACGCAGTATTTT. Amino acid sequence: CASSQESGGLDTQYF.

The V call is TRBV19, the J call TRBJ2-7, with 9 bases aligning to TRBD1. Looked up from germline, CDR1 is LNHDA and CDR2 is SQIVND (reference sequence). The ends lost 3 bases at V and 1 base at J; junction bases unmatched: 7. The CDR3 contains 16 residues. Here the CDR3 reads CASSIALTGGSYEQYF. The CDR3, as DNA: TGTGCCAGTAGTATCGCTTTGACAGGGGGGTCCTACGAGCAGTACTTC.

The chain combines TRBV7-9 with TRBJ2-1; 11 bases are shared with TRBD2. With V trimmed by 1 base and J by 2 bases, 10 bases remained unmatched. Germline CDR1 is SEHNR and CDR2 is FQNEAQ (reference sequence). The CDR3 consists of 19 residues. The CDR3 nucleotides are TGTGCCAGCAGCTTAGTAGGTCTAGCGGGGGGAGCTGCCTACAATGAGCAGTTCTTC. Translated, it gives CASSLVGLAGGAAYNEQFF. Looking up the rest from reference TRBV7-9 and TRBJ2-1 gives the full variable domain: DTGVSQNPRHKITKRGQNVTFRCDPISEHNRLYWYRQTLGQGPEFLTYFQNEAQLEKSRLLSDRFSAERPKGSFSTLEIQRTEQGDSAMYLCASSLVGLAGGAAYNEQFFGPGTRLTVL.

The chain couples TRBV10-2 to TRBJ1-2; possibly TRBD1 for D (5 bases). Germline CDR1 WSHSY, CDR2 SAAADI. V was pared by 3 bases and J by 2 bases, with 13 bases between. The CDR3 totals 15 residues. The CDR3 nucleotides are TGCGCCAGCAGTGAATTTTTAGGGGCGAACTATGGCTACACCTTC. Amino acids: CASSEFLGANYGYTF.

V gene TRBV4-1 combines with J gene TRBJ1-1; tentatively, D is TRBD1 (6 bases). Trimming took off 4 bases at V and 8 bases at J, with 14 bases between the two ends. Germline V gene data show CDR1 as MGHRA and CDR2 as YSYEKL. The CDR3 is 13 residues long. In DNA, the CDR3 is TGCGCCAGCAGCCCCATCGGGGGCTTCGAAGCTTTCTTT. It specifies CASSPIGGFEAFF.

The genes are TRBV2 and TRBJ1-5; maybe TRBD1 (6 bases). The germline V and J ends were trimmed by 6 bases and 7 bases, with 22 bases remaining between them. Per germline, CDR1 SNHLY and CDR2 FYNNEI. The CDR3 runs 16 residues. The CDR3 protein is CASRAARAGAYQPQHF. DNA for the CDR3: TGTGCCAGCAGGGCGGCCCGAGCAGGGGCTTACCAGCCCCAGCATTTT.

The rearrangement joins TRBV9 to TRBJ2-1, with no clear D. V was pared by 4 bases and J by 2 bases, with 13 bases between. Germline CDR1 is SGDLS and CDR2 is YYNGEE. The CDR3 extends over 15 amino acids. CDR3 in amino acids: CASSPAVRTYNEQFF. CDR3 in DNA: TGTGCCAGCAGCCCAGCCGTCCGTACCTACAATGAGCAGTTCTTC.